The entry that follows covers one TCR beta chain sequence. The data belong to a study of blood T cell repertoires in COVID-19. Profiling relied on immunoSEQ multiplex PCR, and the TCRdb table lists in-frame clones only, not all of them. This table holds about 72,000 clones, 82% found once. Trimming stripped 5 bases from V and 8 bases from J, with 19 bases between. The germline CDR1 and CDR2 sequences are SGHVS and FNYEAQ. The CDR3 covers 16 residues. The source is a human donor in a cohort sampled during active COVID-19. The chain couples TRBV7-6 to TRBJ1-6, with D tentatively TRBD1 (6 bases). Specimen: peripheral blood. The CDR3 here is CASSLTILYRDSPLHF. The CDR3, as DNA: TGTGCCAGCAGCCTAACTATCCTTTACAGGGATTCACCCCTCCACTTT.